Listed below are T cell receptor beta chains from one sample, sequenced in a study of CD8 T cells in Susac syndrome. TCRdb reprocessed the immunoSEQ multiplex PCR reads via MiXCR and lists one record per CDR3 protein. The sample includes around 140,000 distinct CDR3 sequences, about 95% of them seen just once. The sequencing input was CD4+ T cells from PBMCs. The receptors stem from a human donor with multiple sclerosis. Both conserved end residues are trimmed from each CDR3. Size is stated for part of the rows, as once, few or many counts, or as a class when the clone is expanded.

V,J,size,CDR3
TRBV30,TRBJ1-2,NA,AWTRGEGNYGYT
TRBV30,TRBJ1-5,NA,AWSSGFNSNQPQL
TRBV11-1,TRBJ2-1,NA,ASTRGPNEQF
TRBV9,TRBJ1-1,NA,ASSVDYMDTEAF
TRBV6-5,TRBJ1-2,NA,ASSYFGDYGYT
TRBV6-1,TRBJ2-7,few,ASSSPGQGIYEQY
TRBV19,TRBJ1-2,NA,ASSSGSRGYT
TRBV4-1,TRBJ1-2,NA,ASSQPPGTGVYGYT
TRBV5-1,TRBJ2-1,once,ASSQAGAQYNEQF
TRBV3-1,TRBJ1-6,NA,ASSQDLGSPLH
TRBV29-1,TRBJ2-7,NA,SVEETNYEQY
TRBV7-2,TRBJ2-7,NA,ASSLGGTSGRAYEQY
TRBV5-4,TRBJ1-2,once,ASSFGQNNYGYT
TRBV6-1,TRBJ2-7,NA,ASKTAELGYEQY
TRBV20-1,TRBJ1-2,NA,SASIGTGTYGYT
TRBV27,TRBJ1-5,NA,ASRVTGISNQPQH
TRBV19,TRBJ2-3,NA,ASVRTATFTDTQY
TRBV19,TRBJ2-2,NA,ASTQGTGTGELF
TRBV3-1,TRBJ2-1,NA,ASSQSLYNEQF
TRBV29-1,TRBJ1-2,NA,SVDRRTGGSYGYT
TRBV20-1,TRBJ2-7,NA,SASKGPNSYEQY
TRBV29-1,TRBJ2-4,NA,SVTGKLAKNIQY
TRBV12-3/TRBV12-4,TRBJ2-1,once,ASSFVSGRNEQF
TRBV30,TRBJ2-4,once,AWSQSTGPKNIQY
TRBV9,TRBJ2-7,NA,ASSVSGDYEQY
TRBV5-1,TRBJ2-3,NA,ASSLAGSPSTDTQY
TRBV5-1,TRBJ1-1,NA,ASSWGLRGENTEAF
TRBV20-1,TRBJ1-5,NA,SASYRGFNQPQH
TRBV6-6,TRBJ2-7,NA,ASGKAGEAYEQY
TRBV28,TRBJ2-7,NA,ASSPGSEQY
TRBV20-1,TRBJ2-1,NA,SADKLREGLDEQF
TRBV29-1,TRBJ2-3,NA,SVEGAGGITDTQY
TRBV18,TRBJ1-5,NA,ASSSYGSNQPQH
TRBV2,TRBJ2-1,NA,ASKDTQQVYNEQF
TRBV9,TRBJ2-7,NA,ASSVGYVDEQY
TRBV5-1,TRBJ2-5,NA,ASSNSGTYQETQY
TRBV3-1,TRBJ2-7,NA,ASSQGTAQKQY
TRBV4-1,TRBJ2-1,NA,ASSQDWTSGRVYEQF
TRBV20-1,TRBJ2-7,NA,SARDASGGTSYEQY
TRBV20-1,TRBJ2-7,NA,SARSRAATGVPAQY
TRBV14,TRBJ1-1,once,ASSQQGYTEAF
TRBV4-1,TRBJ1-1,NA,ASSQQGTEAF
TRBV6-5,TRBJ1-1,NA,ASSYAGAGTEAF
TRBV2,TRBJ2-3,once,ASSVGQGTDTQY
TRBV24-1,TRBJ2-5,NA,ATSDRLAGAQTQY
TRBV28,TRBJ1-2,NA,ASSVGTYGYT